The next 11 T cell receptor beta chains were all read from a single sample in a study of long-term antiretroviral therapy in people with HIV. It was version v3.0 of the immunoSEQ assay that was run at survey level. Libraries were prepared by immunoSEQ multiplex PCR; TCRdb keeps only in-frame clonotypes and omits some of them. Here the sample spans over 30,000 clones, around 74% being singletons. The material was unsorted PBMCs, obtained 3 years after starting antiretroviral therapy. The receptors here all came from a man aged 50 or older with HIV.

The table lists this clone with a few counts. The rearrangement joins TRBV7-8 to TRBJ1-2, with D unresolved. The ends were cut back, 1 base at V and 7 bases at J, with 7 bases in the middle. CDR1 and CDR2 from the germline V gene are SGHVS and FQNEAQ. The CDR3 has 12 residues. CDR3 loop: CASSLDRGGYTF. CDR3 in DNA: TGTGCCAGCAGCTTAGATCGAGGTGGCTACACCTTC.

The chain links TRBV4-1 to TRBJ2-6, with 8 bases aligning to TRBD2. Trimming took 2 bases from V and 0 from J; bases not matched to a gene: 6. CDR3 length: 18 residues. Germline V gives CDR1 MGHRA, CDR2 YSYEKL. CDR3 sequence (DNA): TGCGCCAGCAGCCAACGGGAGGGGTTCCACTCTGGGGCCAACGTCCTGACTTTC. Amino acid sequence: CASSQREGFHSGANVLTF.

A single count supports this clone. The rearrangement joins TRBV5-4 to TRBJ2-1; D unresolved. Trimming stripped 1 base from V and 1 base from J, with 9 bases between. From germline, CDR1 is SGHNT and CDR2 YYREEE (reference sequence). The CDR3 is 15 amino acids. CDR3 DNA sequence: TGTGCCAGCAGCTTGAACAGTGGATCCTACAATGAGCAGTTCTTC. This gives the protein CASSLNSGSYNEQFF.

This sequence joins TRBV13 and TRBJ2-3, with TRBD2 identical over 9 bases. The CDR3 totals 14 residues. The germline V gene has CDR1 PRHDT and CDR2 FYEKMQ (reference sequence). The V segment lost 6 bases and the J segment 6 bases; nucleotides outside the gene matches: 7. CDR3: CASSIAGAGDTQYF. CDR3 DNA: TGTGCCAGCAGTATAGCGGGGGCGGGGGATACGCAGTATTTT.

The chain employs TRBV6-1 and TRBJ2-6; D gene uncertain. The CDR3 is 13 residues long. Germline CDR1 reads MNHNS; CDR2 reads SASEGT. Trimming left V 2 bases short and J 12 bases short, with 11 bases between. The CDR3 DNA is TGTGCCAGCAGTGAACACCTATCCCCCGTCCTGACTTTC. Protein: CASSEHLSPVLTF.

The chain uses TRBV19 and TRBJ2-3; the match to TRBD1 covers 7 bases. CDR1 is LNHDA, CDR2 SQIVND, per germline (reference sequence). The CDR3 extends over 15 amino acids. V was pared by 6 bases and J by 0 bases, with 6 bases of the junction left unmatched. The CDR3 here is CASRDPGQSTDTQYF. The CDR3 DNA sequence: TGTGCCAGTAGGGATCCGGGACAGAGCACAGATACGCAGTATTTT.

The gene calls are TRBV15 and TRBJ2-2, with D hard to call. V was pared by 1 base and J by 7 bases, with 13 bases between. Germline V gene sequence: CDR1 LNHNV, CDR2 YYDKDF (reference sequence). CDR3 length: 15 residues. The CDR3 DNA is TGTGCCACCAGCAGAGGACTGAACTTGGGCGGGGAGCTGTTTTTT. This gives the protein CATSRGLNLGGELFF.

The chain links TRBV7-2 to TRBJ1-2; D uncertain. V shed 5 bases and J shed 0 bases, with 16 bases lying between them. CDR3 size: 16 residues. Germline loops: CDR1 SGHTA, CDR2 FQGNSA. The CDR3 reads CASSRSAAGTNYGYTF. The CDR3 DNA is TGTGCCAGCAGCCGTAGTGCCGCAGGTACTAACTATGGCTACACCTTC.

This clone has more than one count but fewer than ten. The CDR3 here is CASSLGDAGALYGYTF. The DNA for the CDR3 is TGTGCCAGCAGCTTAGGCGATGCGGGGGCCCTCTATGGCTACACCTTC. The V call is TRBV11-2, the J call TRBJ1-2; possibly TRBD1 for D (6 bases). The germline V gene has CDR1 SGHAT and CDR2 FQNNGV. Deletions cut 1 base from V and 4 bases from J, with 16 bases between. The CDR3 is made up of 16 amino acids.

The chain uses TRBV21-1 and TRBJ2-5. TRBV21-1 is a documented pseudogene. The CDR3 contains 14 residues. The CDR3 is CASSQAGHQETQYF. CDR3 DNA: TGTGCCAGCAGCCAAGCGGGACACCAAGAGACCCAGTACTTC.

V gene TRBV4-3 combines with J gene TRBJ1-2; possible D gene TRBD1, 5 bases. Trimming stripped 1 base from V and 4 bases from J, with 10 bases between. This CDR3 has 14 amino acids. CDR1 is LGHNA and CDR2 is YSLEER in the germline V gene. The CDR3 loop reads CASSQGGNFYGYTF. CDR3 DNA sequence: TGCGCCAGCAGCCAAGGGGGCAATTTCTATGGCTACACCTTC.